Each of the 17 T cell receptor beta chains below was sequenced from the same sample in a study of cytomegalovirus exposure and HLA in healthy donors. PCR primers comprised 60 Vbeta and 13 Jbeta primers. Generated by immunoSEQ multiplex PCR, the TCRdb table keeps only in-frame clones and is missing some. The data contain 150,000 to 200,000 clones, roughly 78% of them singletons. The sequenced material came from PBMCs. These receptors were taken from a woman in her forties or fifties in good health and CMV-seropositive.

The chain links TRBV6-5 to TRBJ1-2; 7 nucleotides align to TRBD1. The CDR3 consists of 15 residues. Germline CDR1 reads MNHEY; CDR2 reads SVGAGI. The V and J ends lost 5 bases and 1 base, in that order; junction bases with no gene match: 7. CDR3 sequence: CASSQTGQVNYGYTF. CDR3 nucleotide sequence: TGTGCCAGCAGTCAGACCGGACAGGTTAACTATGGCTACACCTTC.

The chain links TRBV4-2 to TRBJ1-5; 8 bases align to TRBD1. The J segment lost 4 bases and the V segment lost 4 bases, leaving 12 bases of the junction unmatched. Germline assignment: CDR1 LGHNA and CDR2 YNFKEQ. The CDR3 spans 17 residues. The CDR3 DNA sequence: TGTGCCAGCAGCCCTTTTCAGGGGGCGTCTAGAAATCAGCCCCAGCATTTT. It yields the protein CASSPFQGASRNQPQHF.

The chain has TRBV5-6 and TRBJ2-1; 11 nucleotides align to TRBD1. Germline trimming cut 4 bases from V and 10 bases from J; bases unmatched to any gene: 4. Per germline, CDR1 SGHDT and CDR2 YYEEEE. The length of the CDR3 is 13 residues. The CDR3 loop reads CASSRDRGREQFF. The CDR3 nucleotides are TGTGCCAGCAGCCGGGACAGGGGGAGGGAGCAGTTCTTC.

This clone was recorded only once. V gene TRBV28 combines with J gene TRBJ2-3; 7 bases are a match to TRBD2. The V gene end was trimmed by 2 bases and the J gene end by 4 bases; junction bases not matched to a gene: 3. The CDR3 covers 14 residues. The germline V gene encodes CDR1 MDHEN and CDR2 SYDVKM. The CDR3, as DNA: TGTGCCAGCAGTTTAGGGGGGGAGGCAGATACGCAGTATTTT. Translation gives CASSLGGEADTQYF.

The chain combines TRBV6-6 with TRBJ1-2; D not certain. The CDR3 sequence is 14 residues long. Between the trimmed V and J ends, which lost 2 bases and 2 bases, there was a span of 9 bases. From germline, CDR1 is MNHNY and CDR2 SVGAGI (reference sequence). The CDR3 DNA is TGTGCCAGCAGTTACGGCAGTCGAAACTATGGCTACACCTTC. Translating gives CASSYGSRNYGYTF.

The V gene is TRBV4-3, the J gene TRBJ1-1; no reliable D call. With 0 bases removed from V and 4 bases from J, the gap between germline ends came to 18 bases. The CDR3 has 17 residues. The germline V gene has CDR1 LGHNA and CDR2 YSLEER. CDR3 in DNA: TGCGCCAGCAGCCAAGATCTTTCCCGGGGATCGAGCACTGAAGCTTTCTTT. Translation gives CASSQDLSRGSSTEAFF.

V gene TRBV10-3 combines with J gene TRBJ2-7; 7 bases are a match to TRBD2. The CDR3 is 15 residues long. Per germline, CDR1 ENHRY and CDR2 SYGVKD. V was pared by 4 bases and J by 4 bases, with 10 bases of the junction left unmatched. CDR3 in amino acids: CAISGGGSNPYEQYF. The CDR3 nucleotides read TGTGCCATCAGTGGGGGGGGGAGCAATCCGTACGAGCAGTACTTC.

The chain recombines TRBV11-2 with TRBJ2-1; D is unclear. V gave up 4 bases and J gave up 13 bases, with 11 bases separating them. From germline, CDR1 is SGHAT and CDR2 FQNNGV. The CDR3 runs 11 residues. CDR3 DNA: TGTGCCAGCAGCTCCCGCGCTACCCAGTTCTTC. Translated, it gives CASSSRATQFF. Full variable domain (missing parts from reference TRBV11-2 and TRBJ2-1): EAGVAQSPRYKIIEKRQSVAFWCNPISGHATLYWYQQILGQGPKLLIQFQNNGVVDDSQLPKDRFSAERLKGVDSTLKIQPAKLEDSAVYLCASSSRATQFFGPGTRLTVL.

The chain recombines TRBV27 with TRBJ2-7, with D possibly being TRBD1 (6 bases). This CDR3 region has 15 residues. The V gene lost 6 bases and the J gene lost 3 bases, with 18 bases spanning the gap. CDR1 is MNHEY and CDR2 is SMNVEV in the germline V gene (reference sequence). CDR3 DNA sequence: TGTGCCAGCAGACCTACAGGGTTCACTTTCTACGAGCAGTACTTC. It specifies CASRPTGFTFYEQYF.

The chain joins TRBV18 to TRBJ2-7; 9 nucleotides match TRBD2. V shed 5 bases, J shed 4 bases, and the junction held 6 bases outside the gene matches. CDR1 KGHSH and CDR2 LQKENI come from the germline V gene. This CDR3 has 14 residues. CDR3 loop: CASSSGSGGYEQYF. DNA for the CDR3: TGTGCCAGCTCAAGCGGTAGCGGGGGATACGAGCAGTACTTC. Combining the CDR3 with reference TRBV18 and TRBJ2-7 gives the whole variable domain NAGVMQNPRHLVRRRGQEARLRCSPMKGHSHVYWYRQLPEEGLKFMVYLQKENIIDESGMPKERFSAEFPKEGPSILRIQQVVRGDSAAYFCASSSGSGGYEQYFGPGTRLTVT.

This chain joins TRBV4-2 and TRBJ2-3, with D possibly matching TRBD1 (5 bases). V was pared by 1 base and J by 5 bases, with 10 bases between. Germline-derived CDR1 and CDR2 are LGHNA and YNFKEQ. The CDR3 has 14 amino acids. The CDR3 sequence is CASSQVLGVDTQYF. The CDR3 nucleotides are TGTGCCAGCAGCCAAGTATTAGGGGTAGATACGCAGTATTTT.

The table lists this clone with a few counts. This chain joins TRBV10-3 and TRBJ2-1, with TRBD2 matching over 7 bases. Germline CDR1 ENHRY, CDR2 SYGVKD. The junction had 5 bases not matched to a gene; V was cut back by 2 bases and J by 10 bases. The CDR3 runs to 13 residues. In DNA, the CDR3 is TGTGCCATCAGTGAGGGACCCGGGGGGGAGCAGTTCTTC. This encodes CAISEGPGGEQFF.

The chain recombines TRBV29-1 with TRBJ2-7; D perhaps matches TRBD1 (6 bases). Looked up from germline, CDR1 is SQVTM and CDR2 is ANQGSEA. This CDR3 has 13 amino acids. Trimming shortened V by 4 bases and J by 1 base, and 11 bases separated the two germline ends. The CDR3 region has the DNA TGCAGCGTTGCTGACAGGAGTTCCTACGAGCAGTACTTC. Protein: CSVADRSSYEQYF.

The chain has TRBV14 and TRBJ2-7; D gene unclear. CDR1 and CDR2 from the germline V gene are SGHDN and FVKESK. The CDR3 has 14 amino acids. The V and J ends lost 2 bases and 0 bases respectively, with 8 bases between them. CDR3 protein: CASSQNLASYEQYF. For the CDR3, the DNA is TGTGCCAGCAGCCAAAATCTGGCCTCCTACGAGCAGTACTTC.

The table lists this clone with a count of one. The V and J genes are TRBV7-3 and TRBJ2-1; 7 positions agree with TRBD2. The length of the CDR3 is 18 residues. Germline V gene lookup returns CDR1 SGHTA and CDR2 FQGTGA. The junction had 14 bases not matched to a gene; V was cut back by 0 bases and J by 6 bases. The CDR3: CASSLTPFEAGLGNEQFF. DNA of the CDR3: TGTGCCAGCAGCTTAACCCCTTTCGAAGCGGGACTTGGCAATGAGCAGTTCTTC.

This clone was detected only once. The CDR3 region is CSASAKDTQYF. CDR3 nucleotides: TGCAGTGCTAGCGCGAAGGATACGCAGTATTTT. The V call is TRBV20-1, the J call TRBJ2-3; the D is unclear. Germline V gene sequence: CDR1 DFQATT, CDR2 SNEGSKA (reference sequence). CDR3 size: 11 residues. V was trimmed by 3 bases and J by 6 bases, leaving 7 bases between them.

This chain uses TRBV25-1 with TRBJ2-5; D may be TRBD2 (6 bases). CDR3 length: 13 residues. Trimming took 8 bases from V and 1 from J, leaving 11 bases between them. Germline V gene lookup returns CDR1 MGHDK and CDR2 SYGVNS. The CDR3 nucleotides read TGTGCCAGCCTGCGGAGGGGCCAAGAGACCCAGTACTTC. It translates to CASLRRGQETQYF.